One and the same sample provided the 26 T cell receptor beta chains below, sequenced in a study of cytomegalovirus exposure and HLA in healthy donors. The PCR had 60 Vbeta and 13 Jbeta primers. Profiling relied on immunoSEQ multiplex PCR, and the TCRdb table lists in-frame clones only, not all of them. The sample has tens of thousands of clones, roughly nine tenths seen once. Sequencing was carried out using PBMCs. The receptors derive from a woman between 18 and 29 years old in good health and CMV-seronegative.

CDR3 protein: CAISEQGATGELFF. CDR3 in DNA: TGTGCCATCAGTGAACAGGGGGCCACCGGGGAGCTGTTTTTT. The gene calls are TRBV10-3 and TRBJ2-2; 9 nucleotides line up with TRBD1. Germline V gene lookup returns CDR1 ENHRY and CDR2 SYGVKD. J gave up 4 bases and V 3 bases, and 0 bases lay outside the gene matches. The length of the CDR3 is 14 residues.

This clone occurred a few times. This chain joins TRBV5-1 and TRBJ2-3; perhaps TRBD2 as D (6 bases). Germline V gene sequence: CDR1 SGHRS, CDR2 YFSETQ. This CDR3 spans 15 amino acids. Trimming pared 3 bases from V and 14 bases from J, leaving 25 bases between. The DNA of the CDR3 is TGCGCCAGCAGCTCCGGGGACTCCACTTCCGTAATACTGTATTTT. It yields the protein CASSSGDSTSVILYF.

The chain is built from TRBV15 and TRBJ2-7; D is perhaps TRBD2 (6 bases). This CDR3 region has 17 residues. Trimming cost V 0 bases and J 1 base, with 16 bases left between them. CDR1 is LNHNV, CDR2 YYDKDF, per germline (reference sequence). CDR3 nucleotides: TGTGCCACCAGCAGAGAGGGAGGAGGACTGGAGTCCTACGAGCAGTACTTC. As protein: CATSREGGGLESYEQYF.

CDR3: CASSESLSGGKDTQYF. CDR3 in DNA: TGCGCCAGCAGTGAGTCGCTTTCGGGGGGCAAAGATACGCAGTATTTT. The chain joins TRBV10-1 to TRBJ2-3; D is perhaps TRBD2 (7 bases). The CDR3 sequence is 16 residues long. V was clipped by 0 bases and J by 5 bases, with 15 bases between them. CDR1 is WNHNN, CDR2 SYGVQD, per germline (reference sequence).

This rearrangement joins TRBV10-1 to TRBJ2-1; a weak D match, TRBD2 (6 bases). V gave up 6 bases and J gave up 9 bases, with 30 bases separating them. CDR1 is WNHNN and CDR2 is SYGVQD in the germline V gene (reference sequence). This CDR3 has 18 amino acids. The CDR3 DNA sequence: TGCGCCAGCAGGCCCAGCCCGCTTGGGTTAGCGGACACAGGTGAGCAGTTCTTC. It yields the protein CASRPSPLGLADTGEQFF.

This clone was picked up one time. V and J are TRBV28 and TRBJ2-2, with D possibly TRBD2 on 6 matching bases. This CDR3 region has 17 residues. Trimming removed 3 bases at V and 0 bases at J, with 14 bases between. Per germline, CDR1 MDHEN and CDR2 SYDVKM. CDR3: CASSLVGTATNTGELFF. CDR3 coding DNA: TGTGCCAGCAGTTTGGTGGGGACTGCCACGAACACCGGGGAGCTGTTTTTT.

The chain couples TRBV5-1 to TRBJ1-3; D is uncertain. The CDR3 is made up of 15 amino acids. The ends were cut back, 0 bases at V and 0 bases at J, with 7 bases in the middle. Per germline, CDR1 SGHRS and CDR2 YFSETQ. In DNA, the CDR3 is TGCGCCAGCAGCTTGGACGGGGTCTCTGGAAACACCATATATTTT. Translation gives CASSLDGVSGNTIYF.

The rearrangement joins TRBV27 to TRBJ2-1, with 8 bases lining up with TRBD2. This CDR3 has 13 amino acids. V was pared by 3 bases and J by 9 bases, with 4 bases of the junction left unmatched. Germline CDR1 and CDR2: MNHEY and SMNVEV (reference sequence). CDR3 loop: CASSLRLAGEQFF. CDR3 DNA sequence: TGTGCCAGCAGTTTGCGGCTAGCGGGTGAGCAGTTCTTC.

The gene calls are TRBV28 and TRBJ1-4; D possibly corresponds to TRBD1 (5 bases). The germline V and J ends were trimmed by 5 bases and 0 bases, with 10 bases remaining between them. The CDR3 extends over 15 amino acids. Germline V gene sequence: CDR1 MDHEN, CDR2 SYDVKM. This CDR3 reads CASSPAGATNEKLFF. CDR3 in DNA: TGTGCCAGCAGTCCAGCGGGGGCAACTAATGAAAAACTGTTTTTT. Filled out from reference TRBV28 and TRBJ1-4, the complete variable domain reads DVKVTQSSRYLVKRTGEKVFLECVQDMDHENMFWYRQDPGLGLRLIYFSYDVKMKEKGDIPEGYSVSREKKERFSLILESASTNQTSMYLCASSPAGATNEKLFFGSGTQLSVL.

This clone was observed a few times. This chain connects TRBV28 to TRBJ2-7; 7 bases fit TRBD1. There are 16 residues in the CDR3. CDR1 MDHEN and CDR2 SYDVKM come from the germline V gene. V shed 4 bases and J 2 bases; nucleotides not matched to a gene: 11. This CDR3 is CASSSILGTDPYEQYF. In DNA, the CDR3 is TGTGCCAGCAGTTCCATCCTCGGGACAGACCCCTACGAGCAGTACTTC.

The J gene is TRBJ1-6, the V gene TRBV9; TRBD1 is a possible D gene (6 bases). The CDR3 is 14 amino acids. V gave up 4 bases and J gave up 10 bases, with 15 bases separating them. The germline V gene encodes CDR1 SGDLS and CDR2 YYNGEE. The CDR3 loop reads CASSQFTGRSPLHF. The DNA of the CDR3 is TGTGCCAGCAGCCAATTCACAGGGCGGTCACCCCTCCACTTT.

V and J are TRBV4-3 and TRBJ2-4; D ambiguous. V lost 0 bases, J lost 5 bases, and 11 bases lay in between. Germline assignment: CDR1 LGHNA and CDR2 YSLEER. The CDR3 contains 15 residues. For the CDR3, the DNA is TGCGCCAGCAGCCAAGATGCACAAAACCAAAACATTCAGTACTTC. Its translation is CASSQDAQNQNIQYF.

V and J are TRBV5-8 and TRBJ2-2; D gene uncertain. The CDR3 is 15 residues long. V gave up 1 base and J gave up 1 base, with 8 bases separating them. Germline values: CDR1 SGHTS, CDR2 YDEGEE. The CDR3, as DNA: TGTGCCAGCAGCTTGATGCGGAAGAACACCGGGGAGCTGTTTTTT. Translated: CASSLMRKNTGELFF.

This rearrangement joins TRBV19 to TRBJ2-7, with D possibly being TRBD1 (6 bases). Germline V CDR1 and CDR2: LNHDA, SQIVND (reference sequence). CDR3 length equals 15 residues. Trimming stripped 2 bases from V and 1 base from J, with 12 bases between. DNA of the CDR3: TGTGCCAGTAGTATATTTGAAGGGGGTTCCTACGAGCAGTACTTC. This translates into CASSIFEGGSYEQYF.

There are a few counts of this clone. The V gene is TRBV12-5, the J gene TRBJ2-7, with 13 bases lining up with TRBD2. The CDR3 totals 15 residues. The V gene's germline CDR1 is LGHNT and CDR2 FRNRAP. V dropped 6 bases and J dropped 2; count of bases not matched to a gene: 4. The CDR3, as DNA: TGTGCTAGTGGGGGGGGACTAGCGGGACCCTACGAGCAGTACTTC. This sequence encodes CASGGGLAGPYEQYF.

The rearrangement links TRBV28 to TRBJ2-7; 9 nucleotides align to TRBD1. J lost 8 bases, V lost 7 bases, and 9 bases had no gene match. The CDR3 loop spans 13 amino acids. Per the germline V gene, CDR1 is MDHEN and CDR2 is SYDVKM. This CDR3 is CASNLGQGAQQYF. CDR3 nucleotide sequence: TGTGCCAGCAATCTGGGACAGGGAGCCCAGCAGTACTTC.

The rearrangement uses TRBV4-3 and TRBJ1-3, with a possible D match to TRBD1 (5 bases). Germline-derived CDR1 and CDR2 are LGHNA and YSLEER. CDR3 size: 14 residues. V lost 2 bases and J lost 4, with 9 bases in between. This CDR3 is CASSQRQRGNTIYF. In DNA form, the CDR3 reads TGCGCCAGCAGCCAAAGACAGAGAGGAAACACCATATATTTT.

The chain links TRBV19 to TRBJ1-2, with D perhaps matching TRBD1 (6 bases). Between the trimmed V and J ends, which lost 7 bases and 5 bases, there was a span of 17 bases. The CDR3 sequence is 14 residues long. Germline CDR1 reads LNHDA; CDR2 reads SQIVND (reference sequence). The CDR3 DNA follows: TGTGCCAGTATCGACGTTGCAGGGGTTTATGGCTACACCTTC. This sequence encodes CASIDVAGVYGYTF.

The rearrangement links TRBV7-2 to TRBJ2-3, with D maybe TRBD1 (5 bases). Germline V lookup: CDR1 SGHTA, CDR2 FQGNSA. CDR3 length: 15 amino acids. Trimming removed 1 base from V and 1 base from J, with 9 bases in between. The CDR3 protein is CASSLVGRGTDTQYF. The CDR3 DNA reads as TGTGCCAGCAGCTTAGTTGGCAGGGGCACAGATACGCAGTATTTT.

The chain is built from TRBV1 and TRBJ2-7; the D call of TRBD2 is as the table states it, not checked on the DNA. TRBV1 is listed as a pseudogene. The CDR3 has 12 residues. CDR3 in amino acids: CTSSQVRYEQYF. The CDR3, as DNA: TGCACCAGCAGCCAAGTGCGTTACGAGCAGTACTTC.

This chain joins TRBV7-6 and TRBJ2-5, with a possible D match to TRBD1 (6 bases). Matching the DNA end better, TRBJ2-7 makes the J call doubtful. This CDR3 comprises 16 residues. Looked up from germline, CDR1 is SGHVS and CDR2 is FNYEAQ. CDR3 in DNA: TGTGCCAGCAGCTTAGTGTCGGCAGGGGCCCTCTACGAGCAGTACTTC. It specifies CASSLVSAGALYEQYF.

The rearrangement uses TRBV7-2 and TRBJ2-7; the match to TRBD2 covers 8 bases. Germline CDR1 SGHTA, CDR2 FQGNSA. Unmatched junction bases numbered 4, after V lost 1 base and J lost 5 bases. The CDR3 spans 14 residues. CDR3 amino acids: CASSLGLAFDEQYF. The CDR3 nucleotides are TGTGCCAGCAGCTTAGGACTAGCGTTCGACGAGCAGTACTTC.

This chain links TRBV5-6 with TRBJ2-1; 8 nucleotides line up with TRBD2. Germline CDR1 and CDR2: SGHDT and YYEEEE. The CDR3 covers 18 residues. V was clipped by 4 bases and J by 7 bases; unmatched bases: 19. CDR3 loop: CASSLPPGLGMASNEQFF. CDR3 DNA sequence: TGTGCCAGCAGCCTCCCTCCGGGACTAGGGATGGCTTCAAATGAGCAGTTCTTC.

This chain connects TRBV7-9 to TRBJ2-7, with a tentative D call TRBD1 (7 bases). The ends were cut back, 3 bases at V and 1 base at J, with 10 bases in the middle. Germline-derived CDR1 and CDR2 are SEHNR and FQNEAQ (reference sequence). This CDR3 spans 14 amino acids. CDR3 DNA sequence: TGTGCCAGCAGCTTGGCAGGGGGGTCCTACGAGCAGTACTTC. It encodes CASSLAGGSYEQYF.

This chain connects TRBV4-1 to TRBJ2-3, with 9 nucleotides matching TRBD1. V shed 0 bases, J shed 1 base, and the junction held 11 bases outside the gene matches. The germline V gene encodes CDR1 MGHRA and CDR2 YSYEKL. CDR3 length equals 19 residues. This CDR3 reads CASSQDDRGWRLGTDTQYF. The CDR3 coding sequence is TGCGCCAGCAGCCAAGACGACAGGGGGTGGCGTTTGGGCACAGATACGCAGTATTTT.

This clone has a handful of counts. The chain recombines TRBV2 with TRBJ2-7; D is unclear. Germline V gene lookup returns CDR1 SNHLY and CDR2 FYNNEI. CDR3 length equals 13 residues. V lost 1 base, J lost 3 bases, and 7 bases lay in between. This chain's CDR3 is CASSEGLRYEQYF. In DNA form, the CDR3 reads TGTGCCAGCAGTGAAGGCCTGCGCTACGAGCAGTACTTC.